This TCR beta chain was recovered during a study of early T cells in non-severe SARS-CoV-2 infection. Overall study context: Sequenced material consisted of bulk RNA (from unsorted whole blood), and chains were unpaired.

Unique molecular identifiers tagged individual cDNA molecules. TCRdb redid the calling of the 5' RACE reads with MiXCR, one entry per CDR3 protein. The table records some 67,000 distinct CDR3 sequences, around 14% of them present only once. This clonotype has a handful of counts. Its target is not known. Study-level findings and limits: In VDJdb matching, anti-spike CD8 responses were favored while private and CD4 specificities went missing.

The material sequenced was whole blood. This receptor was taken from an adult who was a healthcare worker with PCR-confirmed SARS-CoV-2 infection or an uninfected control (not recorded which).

CDR3 nucleotide sequence: TGTGCCAGCAGTTTCAGCAGGGTGGGTAAAGAGACCCAGTACTTC. Protein sequence: CASSFSRVGKETQYF. V gene TRBV28 combines with J gene TRBJ2-5, with D perhaps TRBD1 (5 bases). The germline CDR1 and CDR2 sequences are MDHEN and SYDVKM. V lost 3 bases to trimming and J lost 3 bases, with 14 bases between them. This CDR3 has 15 amino acids.